This T cell receptor (beta chain) was observed in a study of T cells in Graves' hyperthyroidism and ophthalmopathy. General study findings and limits: Researchers found most expanded thyroid clonotypes above 0.001 in blood as well.

Stability of Graves' hyperthyroidism was defined as absent ophthalmopathy progression within 18 months. Each diagnosis was grounded in clinical symptoms, serum thyroxine and TRAb, thyroid ultrasound, and orbital computed tomography. Remarks on this clonotype: What it recognizes is unknown. A much larger clone differs by one base, so this may be a read error.

The CDR3 covers 15 residues. Germline CDR1 is PRHDT and CDR2 is FYEKMQ (reference sequence). RNA transcripts provided the source from which TCR beta CDR3 regions were amplified. During a first-round RT-PCR of the TCR CDR3, the HTBI primer set was used. TCRdb re-analysed the multiplex PCR reads in MiXCR, keeping a single row per CDR3 protein. Of some 270,000 distinct CDR3 sequences listed, roughly 15% are singletons. The genes are TRBV13 and TRBJ2-1; 7 nucleotides match TRBD2. Sequencing was carried out using blood. This TCR was sampled from a woman in her forties with Graves' hyperthyroidism. This CDR3 is CASSPGLTVYNEPFF. The DNA for the CDR3 is TGTGCCAGCAGCCCGGGACTAACCGTCTACAATGAGCCGTTCTTC.